This T cell receptor beta chain was found in a study of shared clonotypes between healthy human individuals. About the study: For every donor, three CD4 naive, three CD4 memory, two CD8 naive and one CD8 memory plates were used. Study-wide results and caveats: Relative to clonotypes present in all four donors, those not shared had lower generation probabilities.

A split of CD4+ cells into CD45RA+ naive and CD45RA-negative memory subsets was performed. Here immunoSEQ multiplex PCR was the method, and the copy in TCRdb shows in-frame clones only, minus some. The table has roughly 2.5 million clones, over 85% seen once. In the case of this clone: Its antigen is as yet unknown.

From germline, CDR1 is SNHLY and CDR2 FYNNEI. The CDR3 extends over 15 amino acids. V lost 2 bases and J 2 bases, leaving 10 bases between the germline ends. This TCR came from a man aged 18 to 30 in good health. The sequenced sample consisted of naive CD4+ T cells sorted from blood. Regarding subset: CD45RA+ positively selected. The gene calls are TRBV2 and TRBJ1-5, with unresolved D. The CDR3: CASSENSKGNQPQHF. In nucleotides, the CDR3 is TGTGCCAGCAGTGAAAACTCTAAGGGCAATCAGCCCCAGCATTTT.